The sequence of this TCR beta chain was determined in a study of blood T cells in healthy people across ages. Then a second PCR, running roughly 7 to 11 cycles, was carried out with a sample-barcoded 5' primer and a J-beta primer mix. From the 5' RACE reads, TCRdb called clonotypes with MiXCR, one entry per CDR3 protein. The sample holds over 1,500,000 distinct CDR3 sequences, about two fifths seen once. V was clipped by 3 bases and J by 4 bases; unmatched bases: 6. The CDR3 loop spans 14 amino acids. The germline V gene has CDR1 SGHNT and CDR2 YYREEE (reference sequence). The chain carries TRBV5-4 and TRBJ2-5; TRBD1 matches at 7 bases. The sequence came from a human donor in good health. The sequencing input was blood. The CDR3 is CASSSRDRRETQYF. CDR3 coding DNA: TGTGCCAGCAGCTCCCGGGACAGAAGAGAGACCCAGTACTTC.